The clone carrying this T cell receptor (beta chain) was seen at least ten times. Its antigen remains unidentified. The CDR3 totals 14 residues. With V trimmed by 5 bases and J by 2 bases, 2 bases remained unmatched. CDR1 and CDR2 (germline): SGHAT, FQDESV (reference sequence). The donors belonged to the roughly 130-subject validation cohort, separate from the roughly 700-subject first cohort. The data were obtained in a study of cytomegalovirus exposure and HLA in healthy donors. Points from the study as a whole: The tendency of first-cohort TCR clusters to co-occur in the 110 or so validation repertoires emerged from a later analysis.

Sequencing was performed with immunoSEQ multiplex PCR; in TCRdb, only in-frame clones are kept and a portion is missing. The sample records approximately 60,000 clones, roughly 94% being singletons. The rearrangement joins TRBV11-1 to TRBJ2-3, with 9 bases lining up with TRBD2. The source is a woman aged 18-29 years in good health and CMV-seropositive. The sample taken for sequencing was PBMCs. CDR3 residues: CASSRGLATDTQYF. The CDR3 DNA reads as TGTGCCAGCAGCCGGGGACTAGCCACAGATACGCAGTATTTT.